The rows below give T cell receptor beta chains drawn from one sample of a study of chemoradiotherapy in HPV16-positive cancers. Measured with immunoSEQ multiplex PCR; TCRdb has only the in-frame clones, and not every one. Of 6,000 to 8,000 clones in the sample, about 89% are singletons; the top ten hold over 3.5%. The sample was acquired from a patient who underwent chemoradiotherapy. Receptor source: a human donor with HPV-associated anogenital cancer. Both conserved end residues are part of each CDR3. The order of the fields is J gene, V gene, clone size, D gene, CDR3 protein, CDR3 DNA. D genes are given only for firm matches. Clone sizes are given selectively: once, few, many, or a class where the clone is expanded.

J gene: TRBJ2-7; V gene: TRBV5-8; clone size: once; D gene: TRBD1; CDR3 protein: CASSLVAGGREQYF; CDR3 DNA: TGTGCCAGCAGCTTGGTTGCAGGGGGTCGCGAGCAGTACTTC
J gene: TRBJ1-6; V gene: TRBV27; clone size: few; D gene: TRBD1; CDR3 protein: CASSSGQGNSPLHF; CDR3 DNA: TGTGCCAGCAGTTCCGGACAGGGGAATTCACCCCTCCACTTT
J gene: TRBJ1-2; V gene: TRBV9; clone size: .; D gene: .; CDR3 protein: CASSVGTGSDGNDYGYTF; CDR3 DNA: TGTGCCAGCAGCGTAGGTACAGGGTCGGACGGGAATGACTATGGCTACACCTTC
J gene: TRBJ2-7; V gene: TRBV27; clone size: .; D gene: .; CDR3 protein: CASSPVRGPMDEQYF; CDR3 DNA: TGTGCCAGCAGTCCCGTGAGAGGGCCCATGGACGAGCAGTACTTC
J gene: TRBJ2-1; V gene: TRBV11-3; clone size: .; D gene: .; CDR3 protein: CASSLDPGGGEQFF; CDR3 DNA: TGTGCCAGCAGCTTAGATCCCGGGGGCGGTGAGCAGTTCTTC
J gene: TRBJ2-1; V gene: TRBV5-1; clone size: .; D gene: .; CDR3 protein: CASSFLDNNEQFF; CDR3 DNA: TGCGCCAGCAGCTTCCTGGACAACAATGAGCAGTTCTTC
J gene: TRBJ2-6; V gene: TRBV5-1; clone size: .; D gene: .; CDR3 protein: CASSLNEVSGANVLTF; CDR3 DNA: TGCGCCAGCAGCCTCAACGAGGTCTCTGGGGCCAACGTCCTGACTTTC
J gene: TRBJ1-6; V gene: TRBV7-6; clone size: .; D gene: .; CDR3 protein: CASSLANSPLHF; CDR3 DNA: TGTGCCAGCAGCTTAGCCAATTCACCCCTCCACTTT
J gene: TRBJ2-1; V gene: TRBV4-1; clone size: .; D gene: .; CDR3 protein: CASSQADLIGSSYNEQFF; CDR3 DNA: TGCGCCAGCAGCCAAGCCGACCTGATCGGGAGCTCCTACAATGAGCAGTTCTTC
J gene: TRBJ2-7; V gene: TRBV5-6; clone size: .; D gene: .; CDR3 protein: CASSWNDEQYF; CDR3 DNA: TGTGCCAGCAGCTGGAACGACGAGCAGTACTTC
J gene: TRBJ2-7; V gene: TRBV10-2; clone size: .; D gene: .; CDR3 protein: CASSESFGLGYEQYF; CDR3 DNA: TGCGCCAGCAGTGAGTCTTTTGGACTGGGCTACGAGCAGTACTTC
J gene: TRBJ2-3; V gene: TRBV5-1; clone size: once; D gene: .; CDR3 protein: CASSKTDTQYF; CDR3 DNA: TGCGCCAGCAGCAAGACAGATACGCAGTATTTT
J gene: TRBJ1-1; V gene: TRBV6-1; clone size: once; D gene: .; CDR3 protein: CASTPPRGMNTEAFF; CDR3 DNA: TGTGCCAGCACTCCCCCTCGCGGGATGAACACTGAAGCTTTCTTT
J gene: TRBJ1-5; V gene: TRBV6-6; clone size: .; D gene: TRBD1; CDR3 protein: CASSDRVGGNQPQHF; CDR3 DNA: TGTGCCAGCAGCGACAGGGTAGGGGGCAATCAGCCCCAGCATTTT
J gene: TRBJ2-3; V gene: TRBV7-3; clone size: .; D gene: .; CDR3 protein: CASSIDFGGAIDTQYF; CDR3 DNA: TGTGCCAGCAGCATAGACTTTGGGGGGGCCATAGATACGCAGTATTTT
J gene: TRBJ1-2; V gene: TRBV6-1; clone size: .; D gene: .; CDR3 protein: CASKGLSYGYTF; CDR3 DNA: TGTGCCAGCAAGGGACTAAGCTATGGCTACACCTTC
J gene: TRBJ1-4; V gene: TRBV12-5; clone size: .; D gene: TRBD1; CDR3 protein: CASGLGTGLFF; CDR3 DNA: TGTGCTAGTGGTTTGGGGACAGGGTTGTTTTTT
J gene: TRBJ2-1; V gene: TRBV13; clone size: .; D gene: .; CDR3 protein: CASSLRRGSYNEQFF; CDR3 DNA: TGTGCCAGCAGCTTAAGGAGAGGCTCCTACAATGAGCAGTTCTTC
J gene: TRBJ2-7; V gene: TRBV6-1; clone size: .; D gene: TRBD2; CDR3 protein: CASSERSSGSVEQYF; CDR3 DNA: TGTGCCAGCAGTGAAAGGTCTAGCGGGAGTGTCGAGCAGTACTTC
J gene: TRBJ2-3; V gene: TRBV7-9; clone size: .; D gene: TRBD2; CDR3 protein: CASSFPPRLAGSDTQYF; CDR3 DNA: TGTGCCAGCAGCTTTCCTCCACGATTAGCGGGTTCTGATACGCAGTATTTT
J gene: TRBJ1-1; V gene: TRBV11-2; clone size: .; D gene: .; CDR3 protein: CASSPLGTNTEAFF; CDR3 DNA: TGTGCCAGCAGTCCCTTGGGCACGAACACTGAAGCTTTCTTT
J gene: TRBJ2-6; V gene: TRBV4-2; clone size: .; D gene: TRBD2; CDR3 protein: CASSPTGLAGAGANVLTF; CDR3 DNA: TGTGCCAGCAGCCCGACGGGACTAGCGGGTGCTGGGGCCAACGTCCTGACTTTC
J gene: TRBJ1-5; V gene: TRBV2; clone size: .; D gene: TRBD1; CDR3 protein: CASRTGEWGNQPQHF; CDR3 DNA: TGTGCCAGCAGGACAGGGGAGTGGGGGAATCAGCCCCAGCATTTT
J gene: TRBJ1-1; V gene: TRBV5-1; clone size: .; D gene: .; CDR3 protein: CASNTGGGTEAFF; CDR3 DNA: TGCGCCAGCAACACTGGGGGAGGCACTGAAGCTTTCTTT
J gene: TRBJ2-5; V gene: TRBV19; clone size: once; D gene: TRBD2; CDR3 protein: CASSIMAGGETQYF; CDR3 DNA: TGTGCCAGTAGTATAATGGCGGGGGGAGAGACCCAGTACTTC
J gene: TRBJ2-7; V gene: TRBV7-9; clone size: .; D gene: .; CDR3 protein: CASSPTAVAYEQYF; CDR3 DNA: TGTGCCAGCAGCCCGACAGCTGTAGCCTACGAGCAGTACTTC
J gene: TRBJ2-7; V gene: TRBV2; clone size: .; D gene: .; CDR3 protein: CASTAAYEQYF; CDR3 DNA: TGTGCCAGCACTGCTGCCTACGAGCAGTACTTC
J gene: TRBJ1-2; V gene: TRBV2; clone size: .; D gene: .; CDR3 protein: CASSESTVRVRNYGYTF; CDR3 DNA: TGTGCCAGCAGTGAGTCCACCGTAAGGGTCCGCAACTATGGCTACACCTTC
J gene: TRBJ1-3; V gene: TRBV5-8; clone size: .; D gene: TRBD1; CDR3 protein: CASSVRGGALGNTIYF; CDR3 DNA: TGTGCCAGCAGCGTCCGAGGGGGCGCATTGGGAAACACCATATATTTT
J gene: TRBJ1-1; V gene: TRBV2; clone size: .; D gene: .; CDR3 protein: CASTGQTMNTEAFF; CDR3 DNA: TGTGCCAGCACGGGGCAGACCATGAACACTGAAGCTTTCTTT
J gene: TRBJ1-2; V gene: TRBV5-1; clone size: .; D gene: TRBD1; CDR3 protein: CASSKGTGETYGYTF; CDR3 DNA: TGCGCCAGCAGCAAAGGGACAGGGGAGACCTATGGCTACACCTTC
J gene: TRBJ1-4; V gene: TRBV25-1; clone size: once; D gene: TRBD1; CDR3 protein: CASNGAGGNEKLFF; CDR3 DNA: TGTGCCAGCAACGGGGCAGGGGGAAACGAAAAACTGTTTTTT
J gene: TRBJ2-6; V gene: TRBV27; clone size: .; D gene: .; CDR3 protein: CASSSALLGANVLTF; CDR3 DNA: TGTGCCAGCTCCTCGGCCCTTTTGGGGGCCAACGTCCTGACTTTC
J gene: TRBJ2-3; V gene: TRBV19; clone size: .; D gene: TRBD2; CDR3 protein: CASSIGLAGGLGTDTQYF; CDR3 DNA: TGTGCCAGTAGTATTGGTCTAGCGGGGGGGCTTGGCACAGATACGCAGTATTTT
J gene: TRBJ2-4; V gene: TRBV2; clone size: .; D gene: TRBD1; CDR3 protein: CACLRGRSKNIQYF; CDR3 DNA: TGTGCCTGCCTCAGGGGGCGGTCCAAAAACATTCAGTACTTC
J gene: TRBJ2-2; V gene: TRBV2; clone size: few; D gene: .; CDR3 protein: CARLQGESTGELFF; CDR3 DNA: TGTGCCAGGTTACAGGGAGAGTCCACCGGGGAGCTGTTTTTT
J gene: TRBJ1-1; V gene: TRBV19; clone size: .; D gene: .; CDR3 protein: CASSTRQSPLGAFF; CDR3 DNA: TGTGCCAGTAGTACCCGACAGTCCCCATTGGGAGCTTTCTTT
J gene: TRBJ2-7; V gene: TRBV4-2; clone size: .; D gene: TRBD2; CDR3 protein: CASSQDLGLAEFYEQYF; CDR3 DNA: TGTGCCAGCAGCCAAGATTTGGGACTAGCGGAGTTCTACGAGCAGTACTTC
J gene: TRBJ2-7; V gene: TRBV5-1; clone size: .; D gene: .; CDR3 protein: CASSLAGGHEQYF; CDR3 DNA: TGCGCCAGCAGCTTGGCCGGAGGACACGAGCAGTACTTC
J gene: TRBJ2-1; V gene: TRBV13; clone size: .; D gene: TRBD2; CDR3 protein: CASSPPGGTYNEQFF; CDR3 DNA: TGTGCCAGCAGCCCGCCCGGGGGGACCTACAATGAGCAGTTCTTC
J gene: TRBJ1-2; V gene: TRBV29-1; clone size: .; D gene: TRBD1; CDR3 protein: CSVPNRGDYGYTF; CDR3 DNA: TGCAGCGTCCCCAACAGGGGTGACTATGGCTACACCTTC
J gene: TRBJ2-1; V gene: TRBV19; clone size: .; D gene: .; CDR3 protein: CASSPRTVTGNEQFF; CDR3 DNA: TGTGCCAGTAGTCCCCGGACAGTAACGGGGAATGAGCAGTTCTTC
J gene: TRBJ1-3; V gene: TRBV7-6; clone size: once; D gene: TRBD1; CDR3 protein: CASKGRATGTGLTGNTIYF; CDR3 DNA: TGTGCCAGCAAAGGAAGGGCGACCGGGACAGGGCTGACTGGAAACACCATATATTTT
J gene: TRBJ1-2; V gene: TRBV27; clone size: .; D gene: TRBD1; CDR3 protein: CASSFRTGKDGYTF; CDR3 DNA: TGTGCCAGCAGTTTCCGGACAGGGAAAGATGGCTACACCTTC
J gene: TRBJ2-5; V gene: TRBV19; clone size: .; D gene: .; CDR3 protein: CASNTGQETQYF; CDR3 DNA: TGTGCCAGTAATACGGGGCAGGAGACCCAGTACTTC
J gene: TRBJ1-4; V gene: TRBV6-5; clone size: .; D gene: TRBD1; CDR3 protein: CASSYFWRGLTEKLFF; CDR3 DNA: TGTGCCAGCAGTTACTTCTGGAGGGGGCTTACTGAAAAACTGTTTTTT
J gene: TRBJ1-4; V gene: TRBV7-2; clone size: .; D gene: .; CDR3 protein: CASSLSRNNEKLFF; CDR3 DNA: TGTGCCAGCAGCTTATCACGGAATAATGAAAAACTGTTTTTT
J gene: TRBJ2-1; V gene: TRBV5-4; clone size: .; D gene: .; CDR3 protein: CASSLKGVAEQFF; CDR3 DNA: TGTGCCAGCAGCTTGAAGGGTGTAGCTGAGCAGTTCTTC
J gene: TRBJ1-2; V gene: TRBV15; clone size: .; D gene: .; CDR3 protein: CATSIRSPGNYGYTF; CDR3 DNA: TGTGCCACCAGCATCCGGTCCCCGGGAAACTATGGCTACACCTTC